The rows below give T cell receptor beta chains drawn from one sample of a study of blood T cells in healthy people across ages. MiXCR, run by TCRdb on the 5' RACE reads, gives a single entry per CDR3 protein. The sample has some 640,000 distinct CDR3 sequences, about 52% seen once. The sequenced material came from blood. The source is a woman between 55 and 75 years old in good health. CDR3s include the opening cysteine and the closing phenylalanine or tryptophan. The D gene is left open where the match is weak. Only some rows state a clone size, as once, few, many or a class for expanded clones.

CASSTPLAGVFEQYF TGTGCCAGCAGCACCCCACTAGCGGGAGTTTTCGAGCAGTACTTC TRBJ2-7 - TRBV11-2 TRBD2
CASSERGPVYEQYF TGTGCCAGCAGTGAGAGGGGGCCAGTCTACGAGCAGTACTTC TRBJ2-7 - TRBV25-1 TRBD1
CASSEPSSTDTQYF TGTGCCAGCAGCGAACCTTCTAGCACAGATACGCAGTATTTT TRBJ2-3 - TRBV13 -
CSASESSGRATQYF TGCAGTGCTAGTGAATCCAGCGGGAGGGCGACCCAGTACTTC TRBJ2-5 few TRBV20-1 TRBD2
CASSQTSGSAQYF TGTGCCAGCAGTCAGACTAGCGGGAGCGCGCAGTACTTC TRBJ2-7 few TRBV2 TRBD2
CSARDREYEQYF TGCAGTGCTAGGGACAGGGAGTACGAGCAGTACTTC TRBJ2-7 few TRBV20-1 TRBD1
CASSLGGVGRGQAFF TGTGCCAGCAGCTTAGGGGGGGTAGGTAGGGGGCAAGCTTTCTTT TRBJ1-1 few TRBV7-2 TRBD1
CAISESGGYEQFF TGTGCCATCAGTGAGTCGGGGGGTTATGAGCAGTTCTTC TRBJ2-1 - TRBV10-3 -
CASSTGQVSYNEQFF TGTGCCAGCAGCACGGGACAGGTCTCCTACAATGAGCAGTTCTTC TRBJ2-1 - TRBV11-2 TRBD1
CASSTRAGLPYGYTF TGTGCCAGCAGCACGCGCGCCGGGCTTCCCTATGGCTACACCTTC TRBJ1-2 - TRBV7-2 -
CASSLSASRVADTQYF TGTGCCAGCAGCTTATCGGCTAGCAGAGTCGCAGATACGCAGTATTTT TRBJ2-3 few TRBV7-9 -
CSASGRETQYF TGCAGTGCTAGCGGGAGAGAGACCCAGTACTTC TRBJ2-5 many TRBV20-1 -
CASSSWGGSNQPQHF TGTGCCAGCAGCTCCTGGGGGGGTAGCAATCAGCCCCAGCATTTT TRBJ1-5 once TRBV7-2 -
CASSQTGTGGYNEQYF TGTGCCAGCAGTCAGACCGGGACAGGGGGCTACAATGAGCAGTACTTC TRBJ2-7 - TRBV6-5 TRBD1
CSAPSSGRKDEQYF TGCAGTGCTCCTTCTAGCGGGAGGAAGGACGAGCAGTACTTC TRBJ2-7 once TRBV20-1 TRBD2
CASPHEVKETQYF TGTGCCAGCCCCCACGAGGTTAAAGAGACCCAGTACTTC TRBJ2-5 - TRBV18 -
CASSLLGELDTQYF TGTGCCAGCAGCTTATTGGGAGAGCTCGATACGCAGTATTTT TRBJ2-3 - TRBV7-2 -
CASSPRGAGAEETQYF TGTGCCAGCAGCCCCAGGGGAGCGGGAGCCGAAGAGACCCAGTACTTC TRBJ2-5 - TRBV11-1 TRBD2
CASSSYGSLNEKLFF TGTGCCAGCAGTAGTTATGGCAGCTTAAATGAAAAACTGTTTTTT TRBJ1-4 - TRBV25-1 -
CASSKGGTGEAGEQFF TGTGCCAGTAGTAAAGGAGGGACAGGAGAAGCGGGTGAGCAGTTCTTC TRBJ2-1 - TRBV19 TRBD1
CASSLVTGTSGVYEQYF TGTGCCAGCAGTTTAGTAACCGGGACTAGCGGGGTCTACGAGCAGTACTTC TRBJ2-7 few TRBV27 TRBD2
CASNPGRSGANVLTF TGCGCCAGCAATCCAGGTCGTTCTGGGGCCAACGTCCTGACTTTC TRBJ2-6 - TRBV4-3 -
CSARDLRPSGRASCEQYF TGCAGTGCTAGAGATCTTAGGCCTAGCGGGAGGGCCTCTTGCGAGCAGTACTTC TRBJ2-7 - TRBV20-1 TRBD2
CSARGTSGMDGELFF TGCAGTGCTAGAGGGACTAGCGGGATGGACGGGGAGCTGTTTTTT TRBJ2-2 - TRBV20-1 TRBD2
CASSDQRSYEQYF TGTGCCAGCAGTGACCAGCGGTCCTACGAGCAGTACTTC TRBJ2-7 - TRBV6-6 -
CASSRSDSFYEQYF TGTGCCAGCAGCCGGTCCGACAGCTTCTACGAGCAGTACTTC TRBJ2-7 - TRBV21-1 -
CASSFARTGLETQYF TGTGCCAGCAGTTTCGCCCGGACAGGACTAGAGACCCAGTACTTC TRBJ2-5 once TRBV28 TRBD1
CAAGRISYNEQFF TGTGCGGCCGGACGGATCTCCTACAATGAGCAGTTCTTC TRBJ2-1 - TRBV6-5 -
CASSLAGLGMNTEAFF TGTGCCAGCAGCTTAGCGGGACTGGGGATGAACACTGAAGCTTTCTTT TRBJ1-1 few TRBV7-9 -
CASSPSQGAIIYEQYF TGTGCCAGCAGTCCATCACAGGGGGCTATTATCTACGAGCAGTACTTC TRBJ2-7 once TRBV27 TRBD1
CASSAPGQGHQPQHF TGTGCCAGCAGCGCCCCGGGACAGGGTCACCAGCCCCAGCATTTT TRBJ1-5 - TRBV5-5 TRBD1
CASKYVWWDREGHTF TGTGCCAGCAAATATGTGTGGTGGGACAGGGAAGGCCACACCTTC TRBJ1-2 - TRBV6-4 TRBD1
CASSYRVGAASPLHF TGTGCCAGCAGCTACCGCGTGGGGGCGGCTTCACCCCTCCACTTT TRBJ1-6 few TRBV7-2 -
CASLDGTGVVYSNQPQHF TGTGCCAGCCTTGACGGGACAGGAGTCGTCTATAGCAATCAGCCCCAGCATTTT TRBJ1-5 - TRBV28 TRBD1
CASSQDTGDYSDQPQHF TGCGCCAGCAGCCAAGATACAGGGGACTATAGCGATCAGCCCCAGCATTTT TRBJ1-5 - TRBV4-1 TRBD1
CASSARMRGYNEQFF TGTGCCAGCAGTGCTAGGATGAGAGGCTACAATGAGCAGTTCTTC TRBJ2-1 - TRBV12-3/TRBV12-4 -
CAITGGTGGYNEQFF TGTGCCATCACCGGGGGGACAGGAGGATACAATGAGCAGTTCTTC TRBJ2-1 - TRBV10-3 -
CASSYSGSTDNEQYF TGTGCCAGCAGCTATAGCGGGAGTACCGACAATGAGCAGTACTTC TRBJ2-7 - TRBV5-6 TRBD2